Following are 22 T cell receptor beta chains from one sample sequenced in a study of beta chain features in type 1 diabetes. As every portion of the isolated RNA was reverse transcribed, the sequencing read expressed TCRB transcripts. This table comes from immunoSEQ multiplex PCR, and its TCRdb copy is limited to in-frame clones, with some not included. The table lists fewer than 650,000 clones, around a sixth of them singletons, with under 0.095% in the top ten. The specimen was naive CD4+ T cells from blood. These receptors came from a man younger than 35 in good health.

This chain links TRBV6-5 with TRBJ1-5; D is uncertain. Germline V gives CDR1 MNHEY, CDR2 SVGAGI. This CDR3 is built from 10 residues. Deletions cut 8 bases from V and 8 bases from J, with 7 bases between. The CDR3 DNA is TGTGCCAGCGCTTTTGAGCCCCAGCATTTT. It translates to CASAFEPQHF.

This clone was detected once. V gene TRBV18 combines with J gene TRBJ1-2; 10 bases agree with TRBD1. The CDR3 extends over 16 amino acids. CDR1 KGHSH and CDR2 LQKENI come from the germline V gene. The ends lost 1 base at V and 2 bases at J; junction bases unmatched: 4. Written as DNA, the CDR3 is TGTGCCAGCTCACCACGTTCGGGACAGGGGAACTATGGCTACACCTTC. Amino acid sequence: CASSPRSGQGNYGYTF.

This clone was observed a few times. The gene calls are TRBV28 and TRBJ1-1; TRBD1 matches 7 bases. This CDR3 comprises 16 residues. V lost 5 bases to trimming and J lost 0 bases; unmatched junction nucleotides: 9. The germline V gene has CDR1 MDHEN and CDR2 SYDVKM. Here the CDR3 reads CASSPPQGPVNTEAFF. The DNA for the CDR3 is TGTGCCAGCAGTCCCCCACAGGGGCCTGTGAACACTGAAGCTTTCTTT.

This clone has more than one count but fewer than ten. The V and J genes are TRBV4-2 and TRBJ2-3; 9 nucleotides match TRBD1. Germline V gene sequence: CDR1 LGHNA, CDR2 YNFKEQ. Unmatched junction bases numbered 12, after V lost 8 bases and J lost 0 bases. CDR3 length equals 17 residues. CDR3 in amino acids: CASGLNWDRESTDTQYF. The CDR3 DNA is TGTGCCAGCGGACTGAATTGGGACAGGGAGAGCACAGATACGCAGTATTTT.

This clone was seen a handful of times. The gene calls are TRBV6-1 and TRBJ2-7; 11 bases line up with TRBD1. Germline CDR1 and CDR2: MNHNS and SASEGT. V shed 6 bases and J 3 bases; nucleotides not matched to a gene: 4. This CDR3 contains 14 residues. DNA of the CDR3: TGTGCCAGCAGGTCGGGACAGGGGGGCTACGAGCAGTACTTC. Protein sequence: CASRSGQGGYEQYF.

The V gene is TRBV5-1, the J gene TRBJ2-1; 9 positions agree with TRBD1. CDR1 SGHRS and CDR2 YFSETQ come from the germline V gene. Germline trimming cut 3 bases from V and 7 bases from J; bases unmatched to any gene: 8. The CDR3 runs to 15 residues. CDR3 in amino acids: CASSSRTGVDNEQFF. The CDR3 DNA follows: TGCGCCAGCAGCTCAAGGACAGGGGTGGATAATGAGCAGTTCTTC. The full variable domain, in which reference TRBV5-1 and TRBJ2-1 provide the parts outside the CDR3, is KAGVTQTPRYLIKTRGQQVTLSCSPISGHRSVSWYQQTPGQGLQFLFEYFSETQRNKGNFPGRFSGRQFSNSRSEMNVSTLELGDSALYLCASSSRTGVDNEQFFGPGTRLTVL.

This rearrangement joins TRBV19 to TRBJ2-3; possible D gene TRBD2, 5 bases. Germline CDR1 LNHDA, CDR2 SQIVND (reference sequence). The germline V and J ends were trimmed by 5 bases and 0 bases, with 15 bases remaining between them. The CDR3 extends over 16 amino acids. The CDR3 DNA reads TGTGCCAGTAGTTCCCTAGCTGCGCCTAGCACAGATACGCAGTATTTT. This sequence encodes CASSSLAAPSTDTQYF.

The table lists this clone with a few counts. The V call is TRBV30, the J call TRBJ2-1; the match to TRBD1 covers 9 bases. The CDR3 contains 11 residues. Germline V gene sequence: CDR1 GTSNPN, CDR2 SVGIG (reference sequence). V trimming: 1 base; J trimming: 15 bases; junction bases outside the gene matches: 4. CDR3 region: CAWSATGGRFF. Written as DNA, the CDR3 is TGTGCCTGGAGTGCAACAGGGGGCCGGTTCTTC.

There are a few counts of this clone. The genes are TRBV7-2 and TRBJ1-2, with a possible D match to TRBD1 (6 bases). Germline V gene data show CDR1 as SGHTA and CDR2 as FQGNSA. V lost 2 bases to trimming and J lost 4 bases, with 20 bases between them. CDR3 size: 17 residues. In DNA, the CDR3 is TGTGCCAGCAGCTTATTGGTCGGTGAGCGAGGGGGCTATGGCTACACCTTC. It is translated as CASSLLVGERGGYGYTF.

The sample holds a few counts of this clone. The gene calls are TRBV9 and TRBJ1-6; TRBD1 matches at 10 bases. V trimming: 3 bases; J trimming: 9 bases; junction bases outside the gene matches: 3. This CDR3 has 14 residues. The germline V gene encodes CDR1 SGDLS and CDR2 YYNGEE. The CDR3 region is CASSAGTGVSPLHF. As DNA, the CDR3 is TGTGCCAGCAGCGCCGGGACAGGGGTTTCACCCCTCCACTTT.

This clone came up a few times. The J gene is TRBJ2-2, the V gene TRBV14; D may be TRBD1 or TRBD2 (5 bases each). Germline CDR1 and CDR2: SGHDN and FVKESK. V was trimmed by 2 bases and J by 6 bases, leaving 16 bases between them. CDR3 length: 16 residues. The CDR3 protein is CASSQNQGSGPGELFF. CDR3 DNA sequence: TGTGCCAGCAGCCAAAATCAGGGAAGCGGACCCGGGGAGCTGTTTTTT.

This clone came up a few times. The chain has TRBV18 and TRBJ2-6; D is unclear. Germline CDR1 KGHSH, CDR2 LQKENI. The V and J ends lost 2 bases and 0 bases respectively, with 5 bases between them. This CDR3 has 15 residues. In DNA form, the CDR3 reads TGTGCCAGCTCACCAGAACTCTCTGGGGCCAACGTCCTGACTTTC. Its translation is CASSPELSGANVLTF.

The chain carries TRBV30 and TRBJ1-2; TRBD1 is a possible D gene (5 bases). V gave up 3 bases and J gave up 8 bases, with 19 bases separating them. The CDR3 runs to 14 residues. In germline, CDR1 is GTSNPN, CDR2 SVGIG (reference sequence). CDR3 nucleotides: TGTGCCTGGAGAGGGAGCGGGGGAAGGTGGGGCTACACCTTC. Protein: CAWRGSGGRWGYTF.

This rearrangement joins TRBV19 to TRBJ2-3, with D tentatively TRBD2 (5 bases). The germline V and J ends were trimmed by 3 bases and 2 bases, with 9 bases remaining between them. CDR1 and CDR2 (germline): LNHDA, SQIVND (reference sequence). This CDR3 has 14 residues. CDR3 amino acids: CASSIGLLTDTQYF. In DNA form, the CDR3 reads TGTGCCAGTAGTATTGGACTCCTCACAGATACGCAGTATTTT.

Concerning this clone: Other DNA variants within this sample encode the same CDR3. This chain uses TRBV29-1 with TRBJ1-1, with TRBD1 matching 7 bases. The V and J ends lost 5 bases and 1 base, in that order; junction bases with no gene match: 1. CDR3 size: 12 residues. Germline values: CDR1 SQVTM, CDR2 ANQGSEA. The CDR3 loop is CSVRQGNTEAFF. CDR3 coding DNA: TGCAGCGTTCGACAGGGGAACACTGAAGCTTTCTTT.

This clone turned up a few times. This sequence joins TRBV28 and TRBJ2-1; 8 positions agree with TRBD1. CDR1 is MDHEN, CDR2 SYDVKM, per germline. Trimming removed 4 bases from V and 4 bases from J; junction bases left unmatched: 6. There are 15 residues in the CDR3. The CDR3: CASSSDRGFYNEQFF. CDR3 nucleotide sequence: TGTGCCAGCAGTTCCGACAGGGGTTTTTACAATGAGCAGTTCTTC.

A few counts support this clone. This chain links TRBV6-5 with TRBJ2-5, with D perhaps matching TRBD2 (5 bases). Looked up from germline, CDR1 is MNHEY and CDR2 is SVGAGI. V dropped 0 bases and J dropped 5 bases, with 10 bases sitting between them. The CDR3 sequence is 14 residues long. CDR3 coding DNA: TGTGCCAGCAGTTACTCGAAGCGGCAGGAGACCCAGTACTTC. Amino acid sequence: CASSYSKRQETQYF.

This chain connects TRBV6-5 to TRBJ2-1; 8 bases are a match to TRBD1. This CDR3 has 15 residues. The junction had 8 bases not matched to a gene; V was cut back by 5 bases and J by 5 bases. Germline values: CDR1 MNHEY, CDR2 SVGAGI. In DNA, the CDR3 is TGTGCCAGCAGTGGCCGGGACAGGATACACAATGAGCAGTTCTTC. Encoded protein: CASSGRDRIHNEQFF.

The chain employs TRBV19 and TRBJ2-7; the D gene is possibly TRBD1 (5 bases). The length of the CDR3 is 14 residues. The V gene's germline CDR1 is LNHDA and CDR2 SQIVND (reference sequence). V dropped 1 base and J dropped 3 bases, with 10 bases sitting between them. The CDR3: CASSIGNRNYEQYF. In nucleotides, the CDR3 is TGTGCCAGTAGTATAGGCAACAGGAACTACGAGCAGTACTTC.

This clone was found many times. The gene calls are TRBV7-9 and TRBJ1-4; no definite D call. Germline CDR1 and CDR2: SEHNR and FQNEAQ (reference sequence). Trimming stripped 5 bases from V and 10 bases from J, with 11 bases between. This CDR3 comprises 12 residues. The CDR3 DNA follows: TGTGCCAGCAGCCTAATCTTGGGAAAACTGTTTTTT. It encodes CASSLILGKLFF.

This chain joins TRBV19 and TRBJ1-4; no clear D gene. In germline, CDR1 is LNHDA, CDR2 SQIVND (reference sequence). V gave up 2 bases and J gave up 7 bases, with 11 bases separating them. The CDR3 is 14 residues long. The CDR3 DNA is TGTGCCAGTAGTATAATTGCCGTATCTGAAAAACTGTTTTTT. Translating it yields CASSIIAVSEKLFF.

This clone was seen more than once but under ten times. V is TRBV28 and J is TRBJ2-5; 9 bases agree with TRBD1. Germline-derived CDR1 and CDR2 are MDHEN and SYDVKM. The CDR3 extends over 15 amino acids. J lost 4 bases, V lost 6 bases, and 9 bases had no gene match. The CDR3 here is CASSEGQGGRETQYF. The CDR3 bases are TGTGCCAGCAGCGAGGGACAGGGAGGACGAGAGACCCAGTACTTC.